The TCR beta chain under discussion was sequenced for a study of T cells after yellow fever vaccination. The CDR3 runs to 14 residues. Germline V gene data show CDR1 as SGHRS and CDR2 as YFSETQ. Trimming stripped 0 bases from V and 5 bases from J, with 11 bases between. TCRdb itself ran the 5' RACE reads through MiXCR, one entry per CDR3 protein. The data show roughly 310,000 distinct CDR3 sequences, more than 8.5% seen once. There are many counts of this clonotype. The material sequenced was PBMCs, taken on the day of the first yellow fever vaccination. The V call is TRBV5-1, the J call TRBJ1-2; tentatively, D is TRBD1 (6 bases). This TCR was sampled from a man aged 18-30 years who received the YFV17D yellow fever vaccine. The CDR3 sequence is CASSLEAGVYGYTF. CDR3 coding DNA: TGCGCCAGCAGCTTGGAGGCAGGGGTGTATGGCTACACCTTC.